Following are 28 T cell receptor beta chains from one sample sequenced in a study of blood T cell repertoires in COVID-19. Clones were read by immunoSEQ multiplex PCR, and TCRdb kept only the in-frame ones, dropping some. This sample has around 480,000 clones, with about 91% found just once. Sequenced: peripheral blood. These receptors were collected from a woman in her forties or fifties with COVID-19, enrolled during active disease.

V and J are TRBV6-5 and TRBJ2-2; 9 bases map to TRBD2. This CDR3 is built from 14 residues. Trimming at V came to 6 bases and at J to 3 bases, leaving 2 bases not matched to a gene. CDR1 is MNHEY, CDR2 SVGAGI, per germline. This CDR3 reads CASRAGGHTGELFF. Here the CDR3 DNA reads TGTGCCAGCAGGGCGGGGGGGCACACCGGGGAGCTGTTTTTT.

CDR3 in amino acids: CASTSQGTNEKLFF. The CDR3 DNA reads TGTGCCAGCACCTCACAGGGAACTAATGAAAAACTGTTTTTT. The rearrangement uses TRBV6-5 and TRBJ1-4; perhaps TRBD1 as D (6 bases). This CDR3 contains 14 residues. CDR1 MNHEY and CDR2 SVGAGI come from the germline V gene. Trimming pared 7 bases from V and 1 base from J, leaving 10 bases between.

The rearrangement links TRBV24-1 to TRBJ2-1, with 9 bases lining up with TRBD2. Germline V gives CDR1 KGHDR, CDR2 SFDVKD. The trim removed 5 bases at V and 1 base at J, leaving 5 bases unmatched. This CDR3 is 16 amino acids long. The CDR3, as DNA: TGTGCCACCAGTGGTTCCGCGGGGGGGTCCTACAATGAGCAGTTCTTC. Protein sequence: CATSGSAGGSYNEQFF.

This clone was seen once. At one of its ends the junction is not consistent with the germline gene, which may arise from a read error. DNA for the CDR3: TGTGCCAGCACCTTATTGGCGGGGGATGGCTACACCTTC. Its protein is CASTLLAGDGYTF. The rearrangement links TRBV7-9 to TRBJ1-2; a weak D match, TRBD1 (5 bases). The length of the CDR3 is 13 residues. Germline CDR1 SEHNR, CDR2 FQNEAQ (reference sequence).

The chain carries TRBV6-5 and TRBJ1-2; the D gene is possibly TRBD1 (6 bases). Germline CDR1 MNHEY, CDR2 SVGAGI. Trimming took 6 bases from V and 4 from J, leaving 18 bases between them. There are 15 residues in the CDR3. The CDR3 nucleotides read TGTGCCAGCAGCTTTTGGGAGGGGGAGAGCTATGGCTACACCTTC. It specifies CASSFWEGESYGYTF.

This clone was seen only once. The gene calls are TRBV4-2 and TRBJ1-4; maybe TRBD1 (5 bases). This CDR3 has 16 residues. The germline gives CDR1 LGHNA, CDR2 YNFKEQ. V was clipped by 0 bases and J by 8 bases, with 16 bases between them. This CDR3 is CASSQDGGRGGEKLFF. CDR3 nucleotide sequence: TGTGCCAGCAGCCAAGATGGGGGGAGGGGAGGAGAAAAACTGTTTTTT.

This clone has just one count. The J gene is TRBJ2-3, the V gene TRBV6-5; TRBD1 is a possible D gene (6 bases). This CDR3 has 14 amino acids. Germline CDR1 is MNHEY and CDR2 is SVGAGI. V was clipped by 6 bases and J by 4 bases, with 14 bases between them. CDR3 in amino acids: CASSGTRGADTQYF. The CDR3 bases are TGTGCCAGCAGCGGCACCAGGGGAGCAGATACGCAGTATTTT.

The chain recombines TRBV5-8 with TRBJ1-5; D might be TRBD1 (6 bases). V lost 4 bases to trimming and J lost 5 bases, with 19 bases between them. Germline loops: CDR1 SGHTS, CDR2 YDEGEE. The CDR3 consists of 16 residues. CDR3 region: CASSPRWGGGDQPQHF. The DNA of the CDR3 is TGTGCCAGCAGCCCCCGGTGGGGAGGGGGAGATCAGCCCCAGCATTTT. The complete variable domain, with remaining parts taken from reference TRBV5-8 and TRBJ1-5, reads EAGVTQSPTHLIKTRGQQATLRCSPISGHTSVYWYQQALGLGLQFLLWYDEGEERNRGNFPPRFSGRQFPNYSSELNVNALELEDSALYLCASSPRWGGGDQPQHFGDGTRLSIL.

The chain joins TRBV30 to TRBJ1-2; 8 bases line up with TRBD1. The CDR3 spans 16 residues. The V gene end was trimmed by 2 bases and the J gene end by 3 bases; junction bases not matched to a gene: 11. Germline CDR1 GTSNPN, CDR2 SVGIG (reference sequence). The DNA of the CDR3 is TGTGCCTGGAGTACAACGACTGGACAGGGCGACTATGGCTACACCTTC. This encodes CAWSTTTGQGDYGYTF.

The chain combines TRBV27 with TRBJ2-3, with a weak D call TRBD1 (5 bases). The V gene's germline CDR1 is MNHEY and CDR2 SMNVEV (reference sequence). The CDR3 sequence is 15 residues long. V shed 3 bases and J shed 4 bases, with 14 bases lying between them. In DNA, the CDR3 is TGTGCCAGCAGTTTTGTCCAGGGTGATTCAGATACGCAGTATTTT. Translated, it gives CASSFVQGDSDTQYF.

The chain employs TRBV19 and TRBJ2-7, with 7 bases that match TRBD1. V gave up 5 bases and J gave up 9 bases; unmatched junction bases: 10. This CDR3 has 13 residues. Germline-derived CDR1 and CDR2 are LNHDA and SQIVND (reference sequence). CDR3: CASSLQTGQAQYF. CDR3 nucleotide sequence: TGTGCCAGTAGTCTGCAGACAGGGCAAGCGCAGTACTTC.

The chain is built from TRBV21-1 and TRBJ1-4; the DNA was not used to check the table's D call, TRBD1. TRBV21-1 is labeled a pseudogene. The CDR3 consists of 19 residues. This chain's CDR3 is CASSKGGRGHLTTNEKLFF. The CDR3 bases are TGTGCCAGCAGCAAAGGAGGACGAGGACACTTAACAACTAATGAAAAACTGTTTTTT.

The V gene is TRBV30, the J gene TRBJ2-7, with 10 bases matching TRBD2. Losses at the gene ends were 0 bases for V and 5 bases for J; bases not matched to a gene: 7. This CDR3 is 15 amino acids long. Germline CDR1 GTSNPN, CDR2 SVGIG (reference sequence). CDR3 in amino acids: CAWSVRSSGGHEQYF. The CDR3 region has the DNA TGTGCCTGGAGTGTAAGGTCTAGCGGGGGCCACGAGCAGTACTTC.

The rearrangement joins TRBV7-8 to TRBJ1-6, with D unclear. Germline V CDR1 and CDR2: SGHVS, FQNEAQ. This CDR3 region has 16 residues. The germline V and J ends were trimmed by 3 bases and 4 bases, with 13 bases remaining between them. CDR3 sequence reads: CASSLNPGLYNSPLHF. In DNA form, the CDR3 reads TGTGCCAGCAGCTTGAACCCGGGATTGTATAATTCACCCCTCCACTTT.

The chain recombines TRBV27 with TRBJ1-2, with TRBD1 as a possible D gene (6 bases). The CDR3 sequence is 15 residues long. The germline gives CDR1 MNHEY, CDR2 SMNVEV (reference sequence). Trimming took 0 bases from V and 7 from J, leaving 15 bases between them. The CDR3 DNA sequence: TGTGCCAGCAGTTTATCTCTTGGGGGGGCGAGTGGCTACACCTTC. It yields the protein CASSLSLGGASGYTF.

This clone was observed a few times. The CDR3 sequence is CASSYSAGPSYEQYF. In DNA, the CDR3 is TGTGCCAGCAGTTACTCGGCAGGGCCCTCCTACGAGCAGTACTTC. V gene TRBV6-6 combines with J gene TRBJ2-7; D perhaps matches TRBD1 (5 bases). Germline lookup yields CDR1 MNHNY and CDR2 SVGAGI (reference sequence). The V gene lost 0 bases and the J gene lost 0 bases, with 9 bases spanning the gap. This CDR3 spans 15 amino acids.

The chain has TRBV7-5 and TRBJ1-5. TRBV7-5 corresponds to a pseudogene. CDR3 length: 11 amino acids. CDR3 bases: TGTGCCAGCAGCTTACGTCAGCCCCAGCATTTT. It encodes CASSLRQPQHF.

The chain uses TRBV11-2 and TRBJ2-5, with a tentative D call TRBD2 (7 bases). The V end was cut by 5 bases, the J end by 4 bases, with 14 bases between. This CDR3 spans 14 amino acids. Germline V gives CDR1 SGHAT, CDR2 FQNNGV. The CDR3 DNA is TGTGCCAGCAGCCAGAGGGGGGGGTTAGAGACCCAGTACTTC. Translation gives CASSQRGGLETQYF. Drawing the rest from reference TRBV11-2 and TRBJ2-5, the complete variable domain is EAGVAQSPRYKIIEKRQSVAFWCNPISGHATLYWYQQILGQGPKLLIQFQNNGVVDDSQLPKDRFSAERLKGVDSTLKIQPAKLEDSAVYLCASSQRGGLETQYFGPGTRLLVL.

This clone has a single count. The chain combines TRBV7-2 with TRBJ2-2; D possibly corresponds to TRBD1 (6 bases). V lost 2 bases to trimming and J lost 0 bases, with 10 bases between them. Germline lookup yields CDR1 SGHTA and CDR2 FQGNSA. This CDR3 region has 16 residues. The CDR3 protein is CASSLYEGANTGELFF. DNA for the CDR3: TGTGCCAGCAGCTTATATGAGGGGGCGAACACCGGGGAGCTGTTTTTT.

This rearrangement joins TRBV30 to TRBJ1-3; unclear D gene. The germline gives CDR1 GTSNPN, CDR2 SVGIG (reference sequence). The V end lost 1 base, the J end lost 9 bases, and 13 bases lay between the germline ends. The CDR3 is 13 amino acids. The CDR3 loop is CAWSGPVGSTIYF. In DNA, the CDR3 is TGTGCCTGGAGTGGCCCCGTGGGGAGCACCATATATTTT.

Remarks on this clone: The sample holds other DNA sequences that translate to the same CDR3. J is TRBJ1-1 and V is TRBV7-9; 7 bases align to TRBD1. The length of the CDR3 is 13 residues. Looked up from germline, CDR1 is SEHNR and CDR2 is FQNEAQ (reference sequence). V lost 6 bases to trimming and J lost 2 bases; unmatched junction nucleotides: 3. In nucleotides, the CDR3 is TGTGCCAGCAGGGCAGGGGGTAACACTGAAGCTTTCTTT. Translation gives CASRAGGNTEAFF.

This clone was found once. This chain joins TRBV6-5 and TRBJ2-7, with unresolved D. The CDR3 has 13 amino acids. Trimming shortened V by 5 bases and J by 4 bases, and 12 bases separated the two germline ends. From germline, CDR1 is MNHEY and CDR2 SVGAGI. The DNA for the CDR3 is TGTGCCAGCAGTATAAACTCCGATTACGAGCAGTACTTC. Its protein product is CASSINSDYEQYF.

J is TRBJ2-1 and V is TRBV9; the match to TRBD1 covers 8 bases. J was trimmed by 8 bases and V by 4 bases; bases with no gene match: 8. The CDR3 runs to 14 residues. Germline CDR1 SGDLS, CDR2 YYNGEE. The CDR3 here is CASSSGQGGHEQFF. Here the CDR3 DNA reads TGTGCCAGCAGCTCCGGACAGGGTGGCCATGAGCAGTTCTTC. Supplemented by reference TRBV9 and TRBJ2-1, the full variable domain reads DSGVTQTPKHLITATGQRVTLRCSPRSGDLSVYWYQQSLDQGLQFLIQYYNGEERAKGNILERFSAQQFPDLHSELNLSSLELGDSALYFCASSSGQGGHEQFFGPGTRLTVL.

As regards this clone: Other DNA variants within this sample encode the same CDR3. The chain links TRBV6-5 to TRBJ1-1; TRBD1 is a possible D gene (6 bases). The germline gives CDR1 MNHEY, CDR2 SVGAGI. The CDR3 runs to 13 residues. Trimming took 6 bases from V and 1 from J, leaving 9 bases between them. CDR3 in amino acids: CASRSRGNTEAFF. The DNA for the CDR3 is TGTGCCAGCAGGAGCAGGGGGAACACTGAAGCTTTCTTT.

This rearrangement joins TRBV9 to TRBJ1-2, with D hard to call. The CDR3 loop spans 13 amino acids. V lost 7 bases, J lost 1 base, and 11 bases lay in between. Germline V CDR1 and CDR2: SGDLS, YYNGEE. The CDR3 here is CASGTARNYGYTF. CDR3 nucleotides: TGTGCCAGCGGTACAGCACGTAACTATGGCTACACCTTC.

The rearrangement joins TRBV19 to TRBJ2-3; possibly TRBD1 for D (6 bases). The germline V gene encodes CDR1 LNHDA and CDR2 SQIVND (reference sequence). The CDR3 runs to 15 residues. The V and J ends lost 4 bases and 4 bases respectively, with 15 bases between them. CDR3 region: CASSTTGSAADTQYF. Here the CDR3 DNA reads TGTGCCAGTAGTACTACAGGGTCCGCGGCAGATACGCAGTATTTT.

This sequence joins TRBV19 and TRBJ1-6; no clear D gene. This CDR3 comprises 14 residues. V shed 4 bases and J shed 10 bases, with 14 bases lying between them. Germline V gives CDR1 LNHDA, CDR2 SQIVND (reference sequence). DNA for the CDR3: TGTGCCAGTAGTAGAGAGACCGGCGGATCACCCCTCCACTTT. This sequence encodes CASSRETGGSPLHF. The full variable domain, rest sourced from reference TRBV19 and TRBJ1-6, is DGGITQSPKYLFRKEGQNVTLSCEQNLNHDAMYWYRQDPGQGLRLIYYSQIVNDFQKGDIAEGYSVSREKKESFPLTVTSAQKNPTAFYLCASSRETGGSPLHFGNGTRLTVT.

The rearrangement uses TRBV3-1 (or the pseudogene TRBV3-2) and TRBJ2-3; 9 bases align to TRBD2. This CDR3 has 14 residues. Germline V gives CDR1 LGHDT, CDR2 YNNKEL (reference sequence). V lost 7 bases to trimming and J lost 5 bases; unmatched junction nucleotides: 7. The CDR3 loop reads CASTSAGGRDTQYF. The CDR3 coding sequence is TGTGCCAGCACCTCAGCGGGGGGTCGAGATACGCAGTATTTT.